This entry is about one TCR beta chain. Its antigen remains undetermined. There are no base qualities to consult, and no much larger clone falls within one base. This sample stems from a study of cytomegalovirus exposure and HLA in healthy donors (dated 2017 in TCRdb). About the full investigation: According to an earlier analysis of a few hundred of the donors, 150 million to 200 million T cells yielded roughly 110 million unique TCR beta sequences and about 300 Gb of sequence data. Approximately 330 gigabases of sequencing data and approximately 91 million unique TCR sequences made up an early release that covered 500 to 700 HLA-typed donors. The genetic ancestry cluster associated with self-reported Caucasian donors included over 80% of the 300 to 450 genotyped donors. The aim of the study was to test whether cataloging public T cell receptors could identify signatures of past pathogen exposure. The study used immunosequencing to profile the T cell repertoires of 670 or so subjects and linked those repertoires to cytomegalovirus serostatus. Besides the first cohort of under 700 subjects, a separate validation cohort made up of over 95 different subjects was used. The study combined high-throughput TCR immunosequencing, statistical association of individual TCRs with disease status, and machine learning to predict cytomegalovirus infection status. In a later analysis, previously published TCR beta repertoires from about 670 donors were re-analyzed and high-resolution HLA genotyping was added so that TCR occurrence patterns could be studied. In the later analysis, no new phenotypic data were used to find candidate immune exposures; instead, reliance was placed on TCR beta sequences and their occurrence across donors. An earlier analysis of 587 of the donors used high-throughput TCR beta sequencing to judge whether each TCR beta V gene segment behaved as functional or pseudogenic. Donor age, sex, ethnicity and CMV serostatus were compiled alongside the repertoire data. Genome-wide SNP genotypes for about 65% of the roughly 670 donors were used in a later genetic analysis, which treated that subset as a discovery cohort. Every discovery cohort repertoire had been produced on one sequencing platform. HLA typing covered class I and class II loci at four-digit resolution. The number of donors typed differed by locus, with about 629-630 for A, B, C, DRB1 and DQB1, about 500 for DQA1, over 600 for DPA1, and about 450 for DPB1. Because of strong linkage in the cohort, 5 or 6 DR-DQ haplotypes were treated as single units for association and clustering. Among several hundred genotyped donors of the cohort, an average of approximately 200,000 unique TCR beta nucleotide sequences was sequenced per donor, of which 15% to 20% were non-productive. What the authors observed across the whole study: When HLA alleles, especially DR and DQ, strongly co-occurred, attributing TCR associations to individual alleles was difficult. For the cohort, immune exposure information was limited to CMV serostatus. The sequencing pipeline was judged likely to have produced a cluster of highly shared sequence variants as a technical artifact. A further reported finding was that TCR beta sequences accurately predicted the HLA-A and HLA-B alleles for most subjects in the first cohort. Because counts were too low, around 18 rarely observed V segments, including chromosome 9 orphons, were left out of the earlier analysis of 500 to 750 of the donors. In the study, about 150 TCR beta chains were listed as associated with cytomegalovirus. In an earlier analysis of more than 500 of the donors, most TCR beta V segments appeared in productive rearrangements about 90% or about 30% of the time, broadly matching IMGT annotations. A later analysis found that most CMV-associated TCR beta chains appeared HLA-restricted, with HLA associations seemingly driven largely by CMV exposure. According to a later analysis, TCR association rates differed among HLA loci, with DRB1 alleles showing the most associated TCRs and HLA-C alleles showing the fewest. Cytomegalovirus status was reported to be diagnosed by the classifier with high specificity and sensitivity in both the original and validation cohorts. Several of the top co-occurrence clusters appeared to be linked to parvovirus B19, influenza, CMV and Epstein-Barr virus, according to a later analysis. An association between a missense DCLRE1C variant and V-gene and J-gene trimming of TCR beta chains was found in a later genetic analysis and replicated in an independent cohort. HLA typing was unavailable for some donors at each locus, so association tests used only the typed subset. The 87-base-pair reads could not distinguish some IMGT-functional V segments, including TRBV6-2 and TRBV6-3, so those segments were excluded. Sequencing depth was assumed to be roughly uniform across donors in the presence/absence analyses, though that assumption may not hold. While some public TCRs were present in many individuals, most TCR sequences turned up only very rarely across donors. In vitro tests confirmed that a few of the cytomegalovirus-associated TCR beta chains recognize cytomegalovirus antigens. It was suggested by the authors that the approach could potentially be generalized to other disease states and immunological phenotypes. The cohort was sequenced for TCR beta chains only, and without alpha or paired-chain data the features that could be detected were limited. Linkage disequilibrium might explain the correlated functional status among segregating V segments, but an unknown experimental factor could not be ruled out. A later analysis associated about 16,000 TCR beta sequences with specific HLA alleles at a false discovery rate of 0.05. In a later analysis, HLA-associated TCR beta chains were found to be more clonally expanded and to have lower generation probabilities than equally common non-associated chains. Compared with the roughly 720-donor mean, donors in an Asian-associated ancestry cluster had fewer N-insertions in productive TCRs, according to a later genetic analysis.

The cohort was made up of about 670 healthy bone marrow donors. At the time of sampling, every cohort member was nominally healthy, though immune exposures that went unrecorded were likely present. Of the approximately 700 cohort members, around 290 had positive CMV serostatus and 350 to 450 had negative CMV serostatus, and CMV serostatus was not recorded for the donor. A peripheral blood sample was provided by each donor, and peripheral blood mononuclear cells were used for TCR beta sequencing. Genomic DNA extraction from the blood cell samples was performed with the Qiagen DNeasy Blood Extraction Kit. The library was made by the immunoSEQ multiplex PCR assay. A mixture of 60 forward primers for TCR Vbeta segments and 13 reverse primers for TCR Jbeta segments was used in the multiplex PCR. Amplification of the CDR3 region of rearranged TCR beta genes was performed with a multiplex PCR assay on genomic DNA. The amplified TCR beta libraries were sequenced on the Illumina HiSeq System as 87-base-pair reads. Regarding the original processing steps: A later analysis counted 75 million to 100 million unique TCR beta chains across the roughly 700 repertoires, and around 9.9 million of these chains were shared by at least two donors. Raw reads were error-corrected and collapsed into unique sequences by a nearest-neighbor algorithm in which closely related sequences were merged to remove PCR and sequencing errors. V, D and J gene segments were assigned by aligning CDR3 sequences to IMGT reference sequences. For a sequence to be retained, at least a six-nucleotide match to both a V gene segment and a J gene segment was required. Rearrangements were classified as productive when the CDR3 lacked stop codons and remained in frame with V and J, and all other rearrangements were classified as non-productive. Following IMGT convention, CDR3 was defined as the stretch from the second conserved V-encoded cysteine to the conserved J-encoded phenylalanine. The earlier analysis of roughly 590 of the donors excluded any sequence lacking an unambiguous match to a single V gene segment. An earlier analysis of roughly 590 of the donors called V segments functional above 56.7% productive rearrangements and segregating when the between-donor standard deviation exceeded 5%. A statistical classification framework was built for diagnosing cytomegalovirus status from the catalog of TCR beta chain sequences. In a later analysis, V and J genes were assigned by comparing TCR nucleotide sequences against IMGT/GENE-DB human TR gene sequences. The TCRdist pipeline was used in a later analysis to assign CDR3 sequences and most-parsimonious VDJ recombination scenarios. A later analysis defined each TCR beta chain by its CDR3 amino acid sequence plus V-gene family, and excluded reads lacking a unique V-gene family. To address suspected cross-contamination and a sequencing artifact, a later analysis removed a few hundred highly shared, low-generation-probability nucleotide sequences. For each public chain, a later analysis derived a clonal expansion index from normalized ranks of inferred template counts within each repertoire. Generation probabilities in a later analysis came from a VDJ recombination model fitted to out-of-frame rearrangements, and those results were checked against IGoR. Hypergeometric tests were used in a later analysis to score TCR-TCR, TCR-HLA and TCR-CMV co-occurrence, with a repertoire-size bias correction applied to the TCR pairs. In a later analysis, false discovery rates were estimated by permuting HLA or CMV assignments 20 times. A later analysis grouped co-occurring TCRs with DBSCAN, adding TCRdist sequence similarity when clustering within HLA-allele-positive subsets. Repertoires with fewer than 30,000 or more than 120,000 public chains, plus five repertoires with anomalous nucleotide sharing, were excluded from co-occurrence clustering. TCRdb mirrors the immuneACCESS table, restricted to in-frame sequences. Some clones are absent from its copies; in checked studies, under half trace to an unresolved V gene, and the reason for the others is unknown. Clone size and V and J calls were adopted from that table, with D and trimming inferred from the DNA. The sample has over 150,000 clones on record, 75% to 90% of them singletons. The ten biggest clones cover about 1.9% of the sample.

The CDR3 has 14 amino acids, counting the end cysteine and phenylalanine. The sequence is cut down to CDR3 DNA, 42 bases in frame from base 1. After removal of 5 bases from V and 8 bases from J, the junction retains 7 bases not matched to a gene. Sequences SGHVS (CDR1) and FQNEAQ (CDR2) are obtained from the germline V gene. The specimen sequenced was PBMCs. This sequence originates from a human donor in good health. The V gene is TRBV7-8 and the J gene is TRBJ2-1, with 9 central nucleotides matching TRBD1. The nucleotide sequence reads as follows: TGTGCCAGCAGCCCCCGGGACAGGGTCGATGAGCAGTTCTTC. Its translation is CASSPRDRVDEQFF.